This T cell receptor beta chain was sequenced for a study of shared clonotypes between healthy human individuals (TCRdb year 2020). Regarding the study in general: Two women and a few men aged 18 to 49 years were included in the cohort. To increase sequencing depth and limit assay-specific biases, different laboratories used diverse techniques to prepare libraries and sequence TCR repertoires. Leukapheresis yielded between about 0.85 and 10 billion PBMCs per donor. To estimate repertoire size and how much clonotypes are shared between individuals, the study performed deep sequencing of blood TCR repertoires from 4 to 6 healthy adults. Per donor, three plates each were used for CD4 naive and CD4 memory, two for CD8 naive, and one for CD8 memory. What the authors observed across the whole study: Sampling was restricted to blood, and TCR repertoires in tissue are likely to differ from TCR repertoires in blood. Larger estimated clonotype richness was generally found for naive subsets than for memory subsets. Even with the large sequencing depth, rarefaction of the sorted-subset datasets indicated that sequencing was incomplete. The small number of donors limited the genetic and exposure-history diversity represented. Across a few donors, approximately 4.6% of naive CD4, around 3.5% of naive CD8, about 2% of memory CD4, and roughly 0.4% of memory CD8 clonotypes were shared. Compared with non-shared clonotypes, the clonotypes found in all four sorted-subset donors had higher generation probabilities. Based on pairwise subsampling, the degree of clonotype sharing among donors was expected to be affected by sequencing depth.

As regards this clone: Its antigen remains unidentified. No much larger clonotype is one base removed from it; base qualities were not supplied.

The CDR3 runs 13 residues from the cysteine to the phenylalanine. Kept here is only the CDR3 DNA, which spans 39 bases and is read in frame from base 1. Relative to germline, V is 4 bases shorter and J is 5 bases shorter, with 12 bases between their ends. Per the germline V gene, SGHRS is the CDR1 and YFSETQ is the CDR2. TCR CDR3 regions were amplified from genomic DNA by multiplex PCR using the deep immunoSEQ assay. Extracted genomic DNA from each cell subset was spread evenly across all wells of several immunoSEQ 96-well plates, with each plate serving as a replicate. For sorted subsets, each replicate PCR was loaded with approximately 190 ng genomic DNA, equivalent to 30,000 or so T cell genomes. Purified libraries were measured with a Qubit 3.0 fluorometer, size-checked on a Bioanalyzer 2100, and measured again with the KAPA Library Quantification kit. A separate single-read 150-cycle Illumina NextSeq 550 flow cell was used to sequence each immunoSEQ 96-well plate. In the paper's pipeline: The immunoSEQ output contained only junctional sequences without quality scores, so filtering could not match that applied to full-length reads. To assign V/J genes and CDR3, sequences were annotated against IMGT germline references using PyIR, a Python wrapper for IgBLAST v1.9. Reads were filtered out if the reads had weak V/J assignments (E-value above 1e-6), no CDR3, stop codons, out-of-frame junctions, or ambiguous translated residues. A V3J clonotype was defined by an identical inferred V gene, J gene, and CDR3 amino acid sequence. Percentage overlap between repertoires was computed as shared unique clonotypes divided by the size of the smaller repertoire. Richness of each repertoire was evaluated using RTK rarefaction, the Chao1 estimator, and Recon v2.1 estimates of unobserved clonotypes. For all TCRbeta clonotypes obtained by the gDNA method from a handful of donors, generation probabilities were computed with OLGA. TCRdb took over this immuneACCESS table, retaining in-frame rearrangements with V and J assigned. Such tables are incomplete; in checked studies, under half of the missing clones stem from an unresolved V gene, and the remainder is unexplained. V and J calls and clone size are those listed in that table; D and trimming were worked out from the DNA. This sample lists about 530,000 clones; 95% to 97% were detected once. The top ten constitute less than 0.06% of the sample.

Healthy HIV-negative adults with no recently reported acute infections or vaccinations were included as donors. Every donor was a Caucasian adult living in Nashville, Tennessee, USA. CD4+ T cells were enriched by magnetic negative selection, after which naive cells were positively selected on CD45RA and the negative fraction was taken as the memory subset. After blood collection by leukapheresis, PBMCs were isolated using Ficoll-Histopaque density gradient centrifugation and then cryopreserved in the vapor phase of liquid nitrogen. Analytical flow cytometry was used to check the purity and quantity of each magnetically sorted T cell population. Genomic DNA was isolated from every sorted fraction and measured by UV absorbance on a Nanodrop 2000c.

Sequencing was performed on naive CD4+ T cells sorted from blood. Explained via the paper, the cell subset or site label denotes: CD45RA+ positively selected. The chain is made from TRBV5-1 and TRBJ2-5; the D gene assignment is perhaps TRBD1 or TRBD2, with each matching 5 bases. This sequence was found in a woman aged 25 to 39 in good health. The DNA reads TGCGCCAGCAGCGCCGGGACCGGGGAGACCCAGTACTTC. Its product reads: CASSAGTGETQYF.